The 31 T cell receptor beta chains below were found in one sample sequenced in a study of Tregs in tolerant kidney transplant recipients. Measured with immunoSEQ multiplex PCR; TCRdb has only the in-frame clones, and not every one. The sample holds around 77,000 clones, 95% to 98% seen once. The source material was CD4+ T cells from blood, sampled before the transplant. Receptors were obtained from a human donor who received a combined kidney and bone marrow transplant.

The count of this clone is one. The chain links TRBV4-1 to TRBJ1-3; tentatively, D is TRBD1 (6 bases). The CDR3 has 15 amino acids. The V and J ends lost 4 bases and 4 bases respectively, with 14 bases between them. Germline assignment: CDR1 MGHRA and CDR2 YSYEKL. CDR3 bases: TGCGCCAGCAGCCTCGGGGACAATGCCGGAAACACCATATATTTT. Its protein is CASSLGDNAGNTIYF.

The J gene is TRBJ2-3, the V gene TRBV5-5; 12 nucleotides match TRBD2. The J segment lost 3 bases and the V segment lost 2 bases, leaving 4 bases of the junction unmatched. This CDR3 has 16 residues. Germline lookup yields CDR1 SGHKS and CDR2 YYEKEE (reference sequence). The CDR3 DNA follows: TGTGCCAGCAGCTTACTGACTAGCGGGGGAACAGATACGCAGTATTTT. This gives the protein CASSLLTSGGTDTQYF.

V usage is TRBV27 and J usage is TRBJ2-3; 8 bases align to TRBD1. V dropped 4 bases and J dropped 0; count of bases not matched to a gene: 3. Germline V gene sequence: CDR1 MNHEY, CDR2 SMNVEV (reference sequence). CDR3 length: 15 amino acids. CDR3 amino acids: CASSSWTGSTDTQYF. CDR3 DNA sequence: TGTGCCAGCAGTTCCTGGACAGGGAGCACAGATACGCAGTATTTT.

The V and J genes are TRBV19 and TRBJ1-5; unclear D gene. This CDR3 comprises 14 residues. Trimming pared 3 bases from V and 5 bases from J, leaving 11 bases between. The germline V gene encodes CDR1 LNHDA and CDR2 SQIVND (reference sequence). The CDR3 DNA reads TGTGCCAGTAGTATCACCGGGGAAGATCAGCCCCAGCATTTT. As protein: CASSITGEDQPQHF.

This sequence joins TRBV30 and TRBJ2-1; TRBD2 is a possible D gene (6 bases). The V and J ends lost 1 base and 0 bases respectively, with 13 bases between them. The CDR3 length is 16 residues. The germline V gene encodes CDR1 GTSNPN and CDR2 SVGIG (reference sequence). The CDR3 region has the DNA TGTGCCTGGAGTGGACGGGGGTTCGCCTCCTACAATGAGCAGTTCTTC. Protein product: CAWSGRGFASYNEQFF.

The chain recombines TRBV7-6 with TRBJ2-7; 7 bases fit TRBD2. From germline, CDR1 is SGHVS and CDR2 FNYEAQ. The CDR3 is 16 amino acids. Unmatched junction bases numbered 6, after V lost 1 base and J lost 0 bases. The CDR3 DNA reads as TGTGCCAGCAGCTTAGTGCTGGGCGGGAGCTCCTACGAGCAGTACTTC. Protein product: CASSLVLGGSSYEQYF.

V gene TRBV9 combines with J gene TRBJ1-1; D unclear. The ends were cut back, 1 base at V and 2 bases at J, with 6 bases in the middle. The germline gives CDR1 SGDLS, CDR2 YYNGEE. This CDR3 has 13 residues. CDR3 DNA sequence: TGTGCCAGCAGCGTACGGAGTAACACTGAAGCTTTCTTT. Translating it yields CASSVRSNTEAFF.

The chain joins TRBV7-8 to TRBJ2-7, with D unclear. The V end was cut by 5 bases, the J end by 4 bases, with 6 bases between. The CDR3 length is 11 residues. Per germline, CDR1 SGHVS and CDR2 FQNEAQ. The CDR3 loop is CASSPGYEQYF. Written as DNA, the CDR3 is TGTGCCAGCAGCCCCGGGTACGAGCAGTACTTC.

Here the CDR3 reads CASCIMLAGHNEQFF. The CDR3 nucleotides read TGTGCCAGCTGTATAATGCTAGCGGGTCACAATGAGCAGTTCTTC. The chain uses TRBV2 and TRBJ2-1; 8 nucleotides align to TRBD2. The V segment lost 8 bases and the J segment 5 bases; nucleotides outside the gene matches: 11. CDR1 is SNHLY, CDR2 FYNNEI, per germline. The CDR3 extends over 15 amino acids.

The chain recombines TRBV9 with TRBJ2-6; 13 bases line up with TRBD2. This CDR3 has 20 amino acids. Trimming removed 1 base from V and 4 bases from J; junction bases left unmatched: 11. Germline V gives CDR1 SGDLS, CDR2 YYNGEE. CDR3 bases: TGTGCCAGCAGCGTAAGGACTAGCGGGAGTAGCTCCGAGGGGGCCAACGTCCTGACTTTC. The encoded protein is CASSVRTSGSSSEGANVLTF.

This clone was observed once. V gene TRBV6-5 combines with J gene TRBJ2-5; TRBD2 agrees at 10 bases. Near its end, the DNA agrees better with TRBJ2-7, so the J call may be wrong. CDR1 is MNHEY, CDR2 SVGAGI, per germline. The CDR3 extends over 15 amino acids. In DNA, the CDR3 is TGTGCCAGCAGGAAGCCCCTAGCGGGGGACTACGAGCAGTACTTC. It is translated as CASRKPLAGDYEQYF.

The J gene is TRBJ2-3, the V gene TRBV10-1; possibly TRBD2 for D (6 bases). Germline loops: CDR1 WNHNN, CDR2 SYGVQD (reference sequence). The length of the CDR3 is 15 residues. Deletions cut 2 bases from V and 0 bases from J, with 9 bases between. CDR3 sequence: CASSEGSGSTDTQYF. In DNA form, the CDR3 reads TGCGCCAGCAGTGAGGGTAGCGGTAGCACAGATACGCAGTATTTT.

V is TRBV15 and J is TRBJ2-1; D is possibly TRBD1 (6 bases). The germline V and J ends were trimmed by 1 base and 7 bases, with 11 bases remaining between them. There are 14 residues in the CDR3. CDR1 and CDR2 from the germline V gene are LNHNV and YYDKDF (reference sequence). CDR3: CATSRGRQGNEQFF. CDR3 nucleotides: TGTGCCACCAGCAGAGGTCGGCAGGGGAATGAGCAGTTCTTC.

The sample holds one count of this clone. The chain links TRBV6-1 to TRBJ1-5; TRBD1 might be the D (6 bases). Deletions cut 4 bases from V and 7 bases from J, with 14 bases between. CDR1 is MNHNS and CDR2 is SASEGT in the germline V gene. CDR3 size: 14 residues. CDR3 in DNA: TGTGCCAGCAGTGTGGGGGGGGCAGAGCAGCCCCAGCATTTT. Protein sequence: CASSVGGAEQPQHF.

This chain links TRBV4-3 with TRBJ2-1; 10 bases agree with TRBD2. Germline V gene data show CDR1 as LGHNA and CDR2 as YSLEER. This CDR3 is built from 16 residues. V shed 1 base, J shed 5 bases, and the junction held 5 bases outside the gene matches. CDR3 sequence: CASSQALAGVNNEQFF. In nucleotides, the CDR3 is TGCGCCAGCAGCCAAGCCCTAGCGGGGGTAAACAATGAGCAGTTCTTC.

The chain couples TRBV6-4 to TRBJ1-1; D is unresolved. The CDR3 sequence is 16 residues long. Trimming stripped 0 bases from V and 6 bases from J, with 17 bases between. Germline V lookup: CDR1 MRHNA, CDR2 SNTAGT. CDR3 nucleotide sequence: TGTGCCAGCAGTGACTCGTCAGGCAGGAGGGTATCTGAAGCTTTCTTT. Protein: CASSDSSGRRVSEAFF.

The V call is TRBV29-1, the J call TRBJ2-2, with D possibly TRBD1 on 5 matching bases. Between the trimmed V and J ends, which lost 6 bases and 7 bases, there was a span of 15 bases. The V gene's germline CDR1 is SQVTM and CDR2 ANQGSEA. This CDR3 contains 13 residues. Written as DNA, the CDR3 is TGCAGCGTCCAGGCTGCAAGGGGCGGGGAGCTGTTTTTT. Protein sequence: CSVQAARGGELFF.

This chain connects TRBV6-5 to TRBJ2-2, with D possibly matching TRBD2 (5 bases). Trimming pared 0 bases from V and 7 bases from J, leaving 15 bases between. Looked up from germline, CDR1 is MNHEY and CDR2 is SVGAGI. The CDR3 is made up of 16 amino acids. CDR3 nucleotides: TGTGCCAGCAGTTACTCGGGGAAGCGGCGCCTCGGGGAGCTGTTTTTT. It encodes CASSYSGKRRLGELFF.

Turning to this clone: This may be a read error: a much more frequent sequence differs by one nucleotide. The V gene is TRBV7-2, the J gene TRBJ2-7, with 9 bases that match TRBD1. CDR1 and CDR2 from the germline V gene are SGHTA and FQGNSA. V lost 5 bases, J lost 4 bases, and 6 bases stayed unmatched. The CDR3 totals 14 residues. CDR3 nucleotide sequence: TGTGCCAGCAGCGCCGGGACAGGGCAGTACGAGCAGTACTTC. Encoded protein: CASSAGTGQYEQYF.

The chain has TRBV6-5 and TRBJ1-6, with D tentatively TRBD1 (6 bases). CDR1 and CDR2 (germline): MNHEY, SVGAGI. The CDR3 sequence is 16 residues long. With 0 bases removed from V and 10 bases from J, the gap between germline ends came to 16 bases. The CDR3 nucleotides are TGTGCCAGCAGTTACTCGCGCCTACAGGGTCGCTCACCCCTCCACTTT. Residues: CASSYSRLQGRSPLHF.

The chain joins TRBV10-2 to TRBJ2-1; a weak D match, TRBD2 (6 bases). Trimming stripped 3 bases from V and 5 bases from J, with 11 bases between. Per germline, CDR1 WSHSY and CDR2 SAAADI. The CDR3 loop spans 14 amino acids. CDR3 sequence: CASSEIAGNNEQFF. The DNA for the CDR3 is TGCGCCAGCAGTGAAATCGCGGGGAACAATGAGCAGTTCTTC.

The J gene is TRBJ2-5, the V gene TRBV5-6; perhaps TRBD1 as D (7 bases). Between the trimmed V and J ends, which lost 4 bases and 3 bases, there was a span of 13 bases. The germline CDR1 and CDR2 sequences are SGHDT and YYEEEE. The CDR3 loop spans 14 amino acids. The CDR3 loop is CASSGLRGEETQYF. CDR3 nucleotide sequence: TGTGCCAGCAGCGGACTCAGGGGGGAAGAGACCCAGTACTTC. The variable domain in full, with the rest retrieved from reference TRBV5-6 and TRBJ2-5, is DAGVTQSPTHLIKTRGQQVTLRCSPKSGHDTVSWYQQALGQGPQFIFQYYEEEERQRGNFPDRFSGHQFPNYSSELNVNALLLGDSALYLCASSGLRGEETQYFGPGTRLLVL.

The V call is TRBV30, the J call TRBJ1-5; D not resolved. Trimming cost V 4 bases and J 0 bases, with 13 bases left between them. The CDR3 has 15 amino acids. CDR1 GTSNPN and CDR2 SVGIG come from the germline V gene (reference sequence). The CDR3 sequence is CAWTARQYSNQPQHF. In DNA form, the CDR3 reads TGTGCCTGGACCGCTCGACAATATAGCAATCAGCCCCAGCATTTT.

The chain recombines TRBV4-2 with TRBJ2-1; 11 bases line up with TRBD2. The CDR3 totals 19 residues. CDR1 LGHNA and CDR2 YNFKEQ come from the germline V gene. Trimming took 1 base from V and 3 from J; bases not matched to a gene: 11. For the CDR3, the DNA is TGTGCCAGCAGCCAAGCGGCGGGGCTAGCGGGAGGATACTACAATGAGCAGTTCTTC. It is translated as CASSQAAGLAGGYYNEQFF.

This clone was observed once. J is TRBJ1-6 and V is TRBV6-6; D not certain. V was pared by 2 bases and J by 0 bases, with 8 bases between. CDR1 MNHNY and CDR2 SVGAGI come from the germline V gene (reference sequence). This CDR3 is built from 16 residues. The CDR3 loop is CASSYGASSYNSPLHF. Here the CDR3 DNA reads TGTGCCAGCAGTTACGGTGCCAGCTCCTATAATTCACCCCTCCACTTT.

This chain connects TRBV7-2 to TRBJ1-2; D unresolved. V lost 8 bases and J 0 bases, leaving 16 bases between the germline ends. The CDR3 totals 15 residues. Germline V CDR1 and CDR2: SGHTA, FQGNSA. CDR3 sequence: CASSISPGANYGYTF. The CDR3 DNA follows: TGTGCCAGCTCAATATCCCCAGGCGCTAACTATGGCTACACCTTC. Together with reference TRBV7-2 and TRBJ1-2, the CDR3 gives the full variable domain: GAGVSQSPSNKVTEKGKDVELRCDPISGHTALYWYRQSLGQGLEFLIYFQGNSAPDKSGLPSDRFSAERTGGSVSTLTIQRTQQEDSAVYLCASSISPGANYGYTFGSGTRLTVV.

In this sample, this clone turned up once. This chain uses TRBV19 with TRBJ2-3; TRBD2 agrees at 8 bases. Germline CDR1 reads LNHDA; CDR2 reads SQIVND (reference sequence). This CDR3 contains 16 residues. With 2 bases clipped from V and 4 bases from J, the junction kept 8 bases outside the gene matches. CDR3 sequence reads: CASSIIGSGKADTQYF. CDR3 DNA: TGTGCCAGTAGTATAATCGGTAGCGGGAAGGCAGATACGCAGTATTTT.

The table lists this clone with a count of one. The chain combines TRBV29-1 with TRBJ1-3; D is unclear. The CDR3 spans 12 residues. V gave up 7 bases and J gave up 0 bases, with 7 bases separating them. The germline gives CDR1 SQVTM, CDR2 ANQGSEA. In DNA form, the CDR3 reads TGCAGCGCCTCTTCCTCTGGAAACACCATATATTTT. Amino acids: CSASSSGNTIYF. The full variable domain, completed using reference TRBV29-1 and TRBJ1-3, is SAVISQKPSRDICQRGTSLTIQCQVDSQVTMMFWYRQQPGQSLTLIATANQGSEATYESGFVIDKFPISRPNLTFSTLTVSNMSPEDSSIYLCSASSSGNTIYFGEGSWLTVV.

The chain links TRBV5-1 to TRBJ2-5; 9 bases are shared with TRBD1. CDR1 is SGHRS, CDR2 YFSETQ, per germline. Germline trimming cut 3 bases from V and 3 bases from J; bases unmatched to any gene: 15. This CDR3 spans 18 amino acids. CDR3 in amino acids: CASSSTPPGQGYEETQYF. In DNA, the CDR3 is TGCGCCAGCAGCTCCACTCCCCCGGGACAGGGTTATGAAGAGACCCAGTACTTC.

The chain has TRBV4-1 and TRBJ2-2; 7 positions agree with TRBD1. Germline V gene lookup returns CDR1 MGHRA and CDR2 YSYEKL. This CDR3 comprises 17 residues. J lost 4 bases, V lost 0 bases, and 8 bases had no gene match. In DNA, the CDR3 is TGCGCCAGCAGCCAAGATCAAAGGGGGCGAGGCACCGGGGAGCTGTTTTTT. It encodes CASSQDQRGRGTGELFF.

This chain uses TRBV27 with TRBJ2-5; weak D call: TRBD1 (5 bases). V lost 0 bases, J lost 1 base, and 6 bases lay in between. The CDR3 sequence is 14 residues long. Germline CDR1 is MNHEY and CDR2 is SMNVEV (reference sequence). The CDR3 DNA is TGTGCCAGCAGTTTATCAGGGGTCCAAGAGACCCAGTACTTC. Protein: CASSLSGVQETQYF.